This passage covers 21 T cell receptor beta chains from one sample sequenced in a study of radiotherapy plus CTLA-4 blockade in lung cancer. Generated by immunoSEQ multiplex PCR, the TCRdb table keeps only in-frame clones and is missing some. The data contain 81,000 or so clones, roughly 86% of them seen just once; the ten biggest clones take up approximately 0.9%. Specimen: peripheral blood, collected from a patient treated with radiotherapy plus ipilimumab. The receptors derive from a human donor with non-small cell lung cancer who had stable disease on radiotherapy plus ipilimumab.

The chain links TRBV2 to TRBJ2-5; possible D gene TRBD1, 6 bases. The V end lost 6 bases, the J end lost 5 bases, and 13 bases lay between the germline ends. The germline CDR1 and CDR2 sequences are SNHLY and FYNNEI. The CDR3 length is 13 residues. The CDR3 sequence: CASSGDTGETQYF. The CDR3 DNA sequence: TGTGCCAGCAGCGGGGACACCGGGGAGACCCAGTACTTC.

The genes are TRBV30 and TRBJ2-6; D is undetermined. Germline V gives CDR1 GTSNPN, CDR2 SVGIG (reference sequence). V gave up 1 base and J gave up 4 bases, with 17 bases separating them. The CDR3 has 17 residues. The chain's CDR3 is CAWSARILGTGANVLTF. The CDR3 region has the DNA TGTGCCTGGAGTGCAAGGATTTTAGGCACCGGGGCCAACGTCCTGACTTTC.

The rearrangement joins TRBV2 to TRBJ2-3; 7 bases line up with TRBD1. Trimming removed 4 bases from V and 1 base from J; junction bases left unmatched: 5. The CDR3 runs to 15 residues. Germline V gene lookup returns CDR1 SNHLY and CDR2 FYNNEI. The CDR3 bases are TGTGCCAGCAGTGGAGGGGGCGGGCGCACAGATACGCAGTATTTT. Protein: CASSGGGGRTDTQYF.

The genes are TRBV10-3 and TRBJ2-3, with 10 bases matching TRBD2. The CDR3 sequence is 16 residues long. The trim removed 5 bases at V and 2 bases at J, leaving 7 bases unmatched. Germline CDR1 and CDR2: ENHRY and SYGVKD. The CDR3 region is CAISLLGTSATDTQYF. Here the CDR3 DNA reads TGTGCCATCAGTCTACTCGGGACTAGCGCCACAGATACGCAGTATTTT.

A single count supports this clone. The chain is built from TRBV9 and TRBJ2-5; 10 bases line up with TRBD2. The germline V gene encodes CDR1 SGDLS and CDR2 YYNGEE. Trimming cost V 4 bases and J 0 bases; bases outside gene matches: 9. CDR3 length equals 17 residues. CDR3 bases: TGTGCCAGCAGCCCGGGACCGGGACTAGCGAACCAAGAGACCCAGTACTTC. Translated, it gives CASSPGPGLANQETQYF.

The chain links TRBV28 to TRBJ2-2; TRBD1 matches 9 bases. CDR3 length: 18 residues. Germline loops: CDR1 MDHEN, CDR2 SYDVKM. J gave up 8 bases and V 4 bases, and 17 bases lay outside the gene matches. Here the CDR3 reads CASSSTRWDRVVSGELFF. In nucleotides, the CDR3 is TGTGCCAGCAGTTCGACCCGATGGGACAGGGTAGTATCAGGGGAGCTGTTTTTT.

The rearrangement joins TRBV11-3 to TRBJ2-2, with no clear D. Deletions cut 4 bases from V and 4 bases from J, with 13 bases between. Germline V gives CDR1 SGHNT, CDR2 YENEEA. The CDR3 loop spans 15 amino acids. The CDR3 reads CASSYSTAATGELFF. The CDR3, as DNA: TGTGCCAGCAGCTACTCGACGGCGGCCACCGGGGAGCTGTTTTTT. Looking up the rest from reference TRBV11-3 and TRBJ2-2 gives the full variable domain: EAGVVQSPRYKIIEKKQPVAFWCNPISGHNTLYWYLQNLGQGPELLIRYENEEAVDDSQLPKDRFSAERLKGVDSTLKIQPAELGDSAVYLCASSYSTAATGELFFGEGSRLTVL.

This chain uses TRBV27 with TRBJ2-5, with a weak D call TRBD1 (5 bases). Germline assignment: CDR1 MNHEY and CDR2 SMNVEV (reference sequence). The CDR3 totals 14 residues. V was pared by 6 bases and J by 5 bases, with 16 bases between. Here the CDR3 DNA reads TGTGCCAGCAGGAAGGCAGGGCGCCACGAGACCCAGTACTTC. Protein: CASRKAGRHETQYF.

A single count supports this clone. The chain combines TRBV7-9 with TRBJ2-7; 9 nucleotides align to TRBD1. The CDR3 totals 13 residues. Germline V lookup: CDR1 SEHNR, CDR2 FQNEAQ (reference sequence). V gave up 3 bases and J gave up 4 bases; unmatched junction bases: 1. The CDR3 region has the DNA TGTGCCAGCAGCTTGGGGACAGGGTACGAGCAGTACTTC. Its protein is CASSLGTGYEQYF. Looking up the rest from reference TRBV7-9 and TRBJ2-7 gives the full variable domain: DTGVSQNPRHKITKRGQNVTFRCDPISEHNRLYWYRQTLGQGPEFLTYFQNEAQLEKSRLLSDRFSAERPKGSFSTLEIQRTEQGDSAMYLCASSLGTGYEQYFGPGTRLTVT.

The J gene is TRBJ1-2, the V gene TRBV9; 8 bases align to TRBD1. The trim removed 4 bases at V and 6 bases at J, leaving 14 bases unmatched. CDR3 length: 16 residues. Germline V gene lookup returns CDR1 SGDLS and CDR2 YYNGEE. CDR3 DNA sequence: TGTGCCAGCAGCCCCTCAATGTCAGGGGGCGCGAATGGCTACACCTTC. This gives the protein CASSPSMSGGANGYTF. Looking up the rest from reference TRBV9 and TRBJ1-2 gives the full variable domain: DSGVTQTPKHLITATGQRVTLRCSPRSGDLSVYWYQQSLDQGLQFLIQYYNGEERAKGNILERFSAQQFPDLHSELNLSSLELGDSALYFCASSPSMSGGANGYTFGSGTRLTVV.

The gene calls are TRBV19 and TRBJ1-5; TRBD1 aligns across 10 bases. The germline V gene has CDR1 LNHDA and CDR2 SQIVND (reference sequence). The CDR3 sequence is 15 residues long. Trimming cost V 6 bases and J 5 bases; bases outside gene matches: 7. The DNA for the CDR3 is TGTGCCAGTAGCGGGGACAGGGGAATGTATCAGCCCCAGCATTTT. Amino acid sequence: CASSGDRGMYQPQHF.

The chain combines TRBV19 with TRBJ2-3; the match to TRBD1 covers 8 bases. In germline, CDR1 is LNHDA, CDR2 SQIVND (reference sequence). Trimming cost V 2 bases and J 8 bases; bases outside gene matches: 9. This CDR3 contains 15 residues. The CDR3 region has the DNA TGTGCCAGTAGTATACTATTCCGACAGGGGACTACGCAGTATTTT. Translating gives CASSILFRQGTTQYF.

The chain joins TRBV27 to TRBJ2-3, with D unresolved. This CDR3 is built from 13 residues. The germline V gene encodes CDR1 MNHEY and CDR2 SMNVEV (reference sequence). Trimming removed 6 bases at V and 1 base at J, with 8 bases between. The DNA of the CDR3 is TGTGCCAGCAGCTCCCTTGGCACAGATACGCAGTATTTT. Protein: CASSSLGTDTQYF.

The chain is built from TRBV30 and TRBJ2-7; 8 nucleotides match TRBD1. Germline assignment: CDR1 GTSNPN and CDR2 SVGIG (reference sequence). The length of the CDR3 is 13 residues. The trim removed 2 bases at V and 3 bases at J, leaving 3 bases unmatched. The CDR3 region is CAWSPGQGYEQYF. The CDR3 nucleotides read TGTGCCTGGAGTCCTGGACAGGGCTACGAGCAGTACTTC. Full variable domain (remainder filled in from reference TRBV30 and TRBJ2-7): SQTIHQWPATLVQPVGSPLSLECTVEGTSNPNLYWYRQAAGRGLQLLFYSVGIGQISSEVPQNLSASRPQDRQFILSSKKLLLSDSGFYLCAWSPGQGYEQYFGPGTRLTVT.

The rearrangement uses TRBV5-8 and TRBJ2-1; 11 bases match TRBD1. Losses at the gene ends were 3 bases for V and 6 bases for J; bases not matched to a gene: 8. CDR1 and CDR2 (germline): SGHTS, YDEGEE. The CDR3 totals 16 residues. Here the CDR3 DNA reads TGTGCCAGCAGCTATGGGACAGGGGGTACGGGCAATGAGCAGTTCTTC. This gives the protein CASSYGTGGTGNEQFF.

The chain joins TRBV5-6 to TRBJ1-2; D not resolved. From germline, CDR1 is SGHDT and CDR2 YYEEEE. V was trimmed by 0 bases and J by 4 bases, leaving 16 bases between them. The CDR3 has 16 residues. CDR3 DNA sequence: TGTGCCAGCAGCTTGGCGGCCACGGAGACCTTCTATGGCTACACCTTC. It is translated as CASSLAATETFYGYTF.

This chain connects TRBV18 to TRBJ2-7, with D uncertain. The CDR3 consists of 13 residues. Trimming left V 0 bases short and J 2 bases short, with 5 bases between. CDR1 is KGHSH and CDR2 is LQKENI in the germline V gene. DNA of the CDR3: TGTGCCAGCTCACCACCGTATACCTACGAGCAGTACTTC. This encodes CASSPPYTYEQYF.

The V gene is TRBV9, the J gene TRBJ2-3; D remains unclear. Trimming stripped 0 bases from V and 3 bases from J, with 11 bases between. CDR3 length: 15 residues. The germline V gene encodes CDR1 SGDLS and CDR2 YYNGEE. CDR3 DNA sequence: TGTGCCAGCAGCGTAGCTCCTATTTATACAGATACGCAGTATTTT. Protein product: CASSVAPIYTDTQYF.

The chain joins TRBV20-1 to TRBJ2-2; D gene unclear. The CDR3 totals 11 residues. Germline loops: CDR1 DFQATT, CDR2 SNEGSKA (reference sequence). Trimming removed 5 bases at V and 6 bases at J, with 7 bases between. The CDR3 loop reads CSAARAGELFF. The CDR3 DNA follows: TGCAGTGCTGCTAGGGCCGGGGAGCTGTTTTTT.

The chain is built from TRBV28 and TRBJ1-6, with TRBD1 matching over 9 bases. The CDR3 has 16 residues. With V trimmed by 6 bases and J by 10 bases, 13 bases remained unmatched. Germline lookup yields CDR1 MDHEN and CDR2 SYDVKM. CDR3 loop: CASSGTGTGFRSPLHF. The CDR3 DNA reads TGTGCCAGCAGCGGTACCGGGACAGGGTTTCGGTCACCCCTCCACTTT.

The CDR3, as DNA: TGCGCCAGCAGCCAAGACCCGAACACCGGGGAGCTGTTTTTT. Protein: CASSQDPNTGELFF. The V gene is TRBV4-1, the J gene TRBJ2-2, with D uncertain. CDR3 size: 14 residues. Trimming removed 0 bases at V and 0 bases at J, with 2 bases between. Germline V gene lookup returns CDR1 MGHRA and CDR2 YSYEKL.